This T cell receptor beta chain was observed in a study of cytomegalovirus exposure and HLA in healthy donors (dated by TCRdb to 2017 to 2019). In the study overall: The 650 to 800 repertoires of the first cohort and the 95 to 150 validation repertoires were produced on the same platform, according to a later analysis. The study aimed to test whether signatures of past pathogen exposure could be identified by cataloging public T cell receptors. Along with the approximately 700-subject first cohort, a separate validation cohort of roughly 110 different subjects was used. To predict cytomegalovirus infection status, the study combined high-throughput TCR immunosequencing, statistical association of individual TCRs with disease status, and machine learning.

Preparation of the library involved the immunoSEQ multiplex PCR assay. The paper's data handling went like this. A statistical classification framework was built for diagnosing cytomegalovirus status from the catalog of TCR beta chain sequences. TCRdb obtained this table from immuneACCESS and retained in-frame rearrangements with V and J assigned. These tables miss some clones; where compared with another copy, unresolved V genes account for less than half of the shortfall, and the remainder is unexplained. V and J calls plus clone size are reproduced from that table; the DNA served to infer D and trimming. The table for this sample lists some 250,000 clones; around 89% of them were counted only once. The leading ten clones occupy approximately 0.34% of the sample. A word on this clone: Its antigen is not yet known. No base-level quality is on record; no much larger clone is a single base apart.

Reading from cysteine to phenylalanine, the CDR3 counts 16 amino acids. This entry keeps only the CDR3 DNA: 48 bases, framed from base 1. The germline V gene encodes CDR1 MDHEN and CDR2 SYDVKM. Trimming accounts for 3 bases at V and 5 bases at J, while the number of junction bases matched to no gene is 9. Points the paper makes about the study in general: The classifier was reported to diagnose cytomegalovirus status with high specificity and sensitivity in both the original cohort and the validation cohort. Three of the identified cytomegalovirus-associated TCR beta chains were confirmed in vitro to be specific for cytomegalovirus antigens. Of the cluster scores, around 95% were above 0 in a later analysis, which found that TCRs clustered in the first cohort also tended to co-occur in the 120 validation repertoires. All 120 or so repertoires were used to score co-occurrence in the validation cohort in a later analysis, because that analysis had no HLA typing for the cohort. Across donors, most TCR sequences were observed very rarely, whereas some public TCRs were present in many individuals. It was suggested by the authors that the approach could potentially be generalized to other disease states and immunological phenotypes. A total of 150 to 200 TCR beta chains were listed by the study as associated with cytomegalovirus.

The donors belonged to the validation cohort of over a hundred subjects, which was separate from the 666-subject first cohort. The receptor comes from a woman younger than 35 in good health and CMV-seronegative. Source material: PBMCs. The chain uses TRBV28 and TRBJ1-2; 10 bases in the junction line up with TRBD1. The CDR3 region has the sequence CASSLPVRDRGYGYTF. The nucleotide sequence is TGTGCCAGCAGTTTGCCTGTTCGGGACAGGGGATATGGCTACACCTTC.